This T cell receptor beta chain was profiled in a study of blood T cell repertoires in COVID-19. The CDR3 sequence is 14 residues long. Germline V gives CDR1 SNHLY, CDR2 FYNNEI. V was shortened by 7 bases and J by 3 bases, with 12 bases between the two germline ends. The data were produced by immunoSEQ multiplex PCR, yet TCRdb's version contains in-frame clones alone and is incomplete. The data contain around 320,000 clones, roughly 91% of them singletons. Followed over time, Seattle patients had been enrolled while infection was active. This TCR was recovered from a woman aged 25-40 years with COVID-19, enrolled during active disease. The chain carries TRBV2 and TRBJ1-4; possibly TRBD1 for D (5 bases). Input material: peripheral blood. The CDR3 loop is CASMRDGPNEKLFF. CDR3 nucleotides: TGTGCCAGCATGCGGGACGGTCCTAATGAAAAACTGTTTTTT.